This T cell receptor beta chain came from a study of somatic mutations in cytotoxic T cells in rheumatoid arthritis. The wider study: In some cases, T-cell populations stained with V beta antibodies were flow-sorted at nearly 100% purity, and these included V beta1+ cells sequenced for TCRB.

V gave up 8 bases and J gave up 8 bases, with 19 bases separating them. Germline loops: CDR1 GTSNPN, CDR2 SVGIG (reference sequence). CDR3 length: 13 residues. General study findings and limits: More than 20% of CD8+ cells belonged to the largest clone in about an eighth of the 65 patients. A significant difference in CD8+ T-cell clonality was not found between rheumatoid arthritis patients and age-matched healthy controls.

By positive magnetic bead selection, CD4+ and CD8+ cells were isolated, and their purity was checked by flow cytometry. Comment on this clone: Its antigen is still unknown.

Sequencing used immunoSEQ multiplex PCR; TCRdb keeps in-frame clones, though not all of them. This table holds 6,000 to 9,000 clones, approximately 60% found once. The chain couples TRBV30 to TRBJ2-1, with D unclear. The sequence came from a middle-aged woman in good health. Sequencing used CD8+ T cells sorted from blood. CDR3 sequence reads: CAGSLPGVHEQFF. In nucleotides, the CDR3 is TGTGCCGGATCCCTCCCCGGTGTCCATGAGCAGTTCTTC.